Detailed here is one T cell receptor beta chain. The protocol was immunoSEQ multiplex PCR, while the TCRdb copy is restricted to in-frame clones and leaves out a portion. The repertoire includes some 38,000 clones, around 90% of them detected once, and around 0.69% sits in the top ten. These data belong to a study of T cell changes during pregnancy in multiple sclerosis. This material consisted of CD4+ T cells from peripheral blood mononuclear cells, taken in the second trimester of pregnancy. The TCR comes from a female donor in good health, enrolled as a control in a pregnancy study.

CDR3 loop: CASSIGDRGTLNTEAFF. The CDR3 DNA follows: TGTGCCAGTAGTATAGGGGACAGGGGGACCTTGAACACTGAAGCTTTCTTT. The rearrangement links TRBV19 to TRBJ1-1; 11 nucleotides line up with TRBD1. Germline V lookup: CDR1 LNHDA, CDR2 SQIVND (reference sequence). The CDR3 sequence is 17 residues long. With V trimmed by 1 base and J by 0 bases, 4 bases remained unmatched.